Listed below are T cell receptor beta chains from one sample, sequenced in a study of T and B cells in COVID-19 patients. A single record per CDR3 protein comes from TCRdb applying MiXCR to the multiplex PCR reads. Here the sample spans about 7,000 distinct CDR3 sequences, more than 20% being singletons. Sequences were obtained from blood. These receptors came from a human donor who had recovered from COVID-19. CDR3s leave out the opening cysteine and the closing phenylalanine or tryptophan. Each record gives: J gene, V gene, CDR3 protein.

J gene: TRBJ1-3; V gene: TRBV6-5; CDR3 protein: ASSPPQGAYSGNTIY
J gene: TRBJ1-6; V gene: TRBV20-1; CDR3 protein: SARDHREGDSPLH
J gene: TRBJ2-1; V gene: TRBV7-2; CDR3 protein: ASSPAGGYFSSYNEQF
J gene: TRBJ1-1; V gene: TRBV5-6; CDR3 protein: ASSPGAASTEAF
J gene: TRBJ1-2; V gene: TRBV6-5; CDR3 protein: ASTTPDGGQIWGYT
J gene: TRBJ2-3; V gene: TRBV30; CDR3 protein: AWSGTSRDTQY
J gene: TRBJ2-7; V gene: TRBV29-1; CDR3 protein: SVQGQAYEQY
J gene: TRBJ1-5; V gene: TRBV19; CDR3 protein: ASSRQGSNSNQPQH
J gene: TRBJ1-5; V gene: TRBV24-1; CDR3 protein: ATSEFGDQPQH
J gene: TRBJ2-1; V gene: TRBV20-1; CDR3 protein: SAPRGDNEQF
J gene: TRBJ2-5; V gene: TRBV5-6; CDR3 protein: ASSQRAGGGETQY
J gene: TRBJ2-3; V gene: TRBV19; CDR3 protein: ASSNPGLGLDTQY
J gene: TRBJ2-7; V gene: TRBV12-3/TRBV12-4; CDR3 protein: ASSLLAGNEQY
J gene: TRBJ2-3; V gene: TRBV19; CDR3 protein: ASSAGGSTDTQY
J gene: TRBJ1-6; V gene: TRBV5-1; CDR3 protein: ASSGGQASSYNSPLH
J gene: TRBJ2-7; V gene: TRBV27; CDR3 protein: ASRPGQGVIEQY
J gene: TRBJ1-6; V gene: TRBV7-2; CDR3 protein: ASSLGGSESRALH
J gene: TRBJ1-3; V gene: TRBV15; CDR3 protein: ATSVGATSGNTIY
J gene: TRBJ1-1; V gene: TRBV5-1; CDR3 protein: ASSLGALRLKAEAF
J gene: TRBJ2-5; V gene: TRBV6-1; CDR3 protein: ASSPGTSGEETQY
J gene: TRBJ1-3; V gene: TRBV2; CDR3 protein: ASRPRDRELTYSGNTIY
J gene: TRBJ1-2; V gene: TRBV5-5; CDR3 protein: ASSHPTGFGGYT
J gene: TRBJ1-2; V gene: TRBV5-5; CDR3 protein: ASSGPDGLYGYT
J gene: TRBJ2-3; V gene: TRBV14; CDR3 protein: ASSLRLTDTQY
J gene: TRBJ2-5; V gene: TRBV5-1; CDR3 protein: ASSLPSGQETQY
J gene: TRBJ2-2; V gene: TRBV19; CDR3 protein: ASSYTGELF